Listed here is a single T cell receptor beta chain. Its antigen is unidentified. PCR amplification relied on 60 Vbeta primers (plus 13 Jbeta primers). Profiled with immunoSEQ multiplex PCR; TCRdb holds only in-frame clones, not every one. In all, the sample yields 45,000 to 70,000 clones. The sample belongs to a study of cytomegalovirus exposure and HLA in healthy donors. Overall study findings and caveats: CMV serostatus was the only recorded immune exposure for donors. Rates of TCR association differed by HLA locus in a later analysis, with DRB1 highest and HLA-C lowest.

This TCR was sampled from a young woman in good health and CMV-seropositive. The sample consisted of PBMCs.

The CDR3 DNA sequence: TGTGCCAGTAGTATAGGGCAGGGCCGGGAGCCCCAGCATTTT. Encoded protein: CASSIGQGREPQHF. The chain links TRBV19 to TRBJ1-5, with a possible D match to TRBD1 (5 bases). Germline values: CDR1 LNHDA, CDR2 SQIVND (reference sequence). Between the trimmed V and J ends, which lost 1 base and 8 bases, there was a span of 12 bases. The CDR3 covers 14 residues.